This T cell receptor (beta chain) emerged from a study of blood T cell repertoires in COVID-19. Study-level information: COVID-19 samples from acute and convalescent phases originated in the United States, Italy and Spain. Nucleic acid was either cDNA or gDNA, and it came from T cells, B-cell-depleted T cells, or PBMCs.

Authors' methods: Amplification from reference gene primers served as the basis for estimated nucleated cell counts. Libraries were prepared by immunoSEQ multiplex PCR; TCRdb keeps only in-frame clonotypes and omits some of them. V, J and clone size derive from that table, while D and trimming were established from the DNA sequence. The table has 130,000 to 150,000 clones, roughly 88% seen once. Germline lookup yields CDR1 MNHEY and CDR2 SVGAGI. The CDR3 runs to 15 residues. Trimming took 7 bases from V and 5 from J, leaving 19 bases between them. The sample taken for sequencing was peripheral blood. The sequence derives from a man aged 70-80 years with acute or convalescent COVID-19. The chain carries TRBV6-5 and TRBJ2-3; a possible D gene is TRBD2 (6 bases). This chain's CDR3 is CASKYSGGREDTQYF. In DNA, the CDR3 is TGTGCCAGCAAATACTCAGGAGGGCGTGAAGATACGCAGTATTTT.